A selection of T cell receptor beta chains follows, all from one sample in a study of shared clonotypes between healthy human individuals. Generated by immunoSEQ multiplex PCR, the TCRdb table keeps only in-frame clones and is missing some. The sample carries hundreds of thousands of clones, roughly 96% recorded once. The sample was naive CD8+ T cells sorted from blood. The receptors stem from a woman in her thirties in good health. The CDR3 runs from the conserved cysteine through the conserved F or W. D genes are given only for firm matches.

V gene: TRBV10-3; J gene: TRBJ2-1; D gene: TRBD2; CDR3 protein: CAISLSGGDNEQFF
V gene: TRBV29-1; J gene: TRBJ1-4; D gene: .; CDR3 protein: CSGGGGRDNEKLFF
V gene: TRBV29-1; J gene: TRBJ1-2; D gene: TRBD1; CDR3 protein: CSVDGDRGPYGYTF
V gene: TRBV15; J gene: TRBJ2-6; D gene: .; CDR3 protein: CATSTRTMTRANVLTF
V gene: TRBV5-4; J gene: TRBJ2-3; D gene: .; CDR3 protein: CASSWLGSTDTQYF
V gene: TRBV6-5; J gene: TRBJ1-3; D gene: .; CDR3 protein: CASRKGKSSGNTIYF
V gene: TRBV9; J gene: TRBJ2-2; D gene: TRBD2; CDR3 protein: CASSLVAGGLIGELFF
V gene: TRBV10-3; J gene: TRBJ1-1; D gene: .; CDR3 protein: CAIQTRAGAEAFF
V gene: TRBV27; J gene: TRBJ2-2; D gene: TRBD2; CDR3 protein: CASSRLAGGPPGELFF
V gene: TRBV5-6; J gene: TRBJ2-3; D gene: .; CDR3 protein: CASSFRGSEYF
V gene: TRBV7-9; J gene: TRBJ1-2; D gene: TRBD1; CDR3 protein: CASSLVGTERGYTF
V gene: TRBV28; J gene: TRBJ1-2; D gene: .; CDR3 protein: CASSLSGRAQYYGYTF
V gene: TRBV7-6; J gene: TRBJ1-3; D gene: .; CDR3 protein: CASSLTVSSGNTIYF
V gene: TRBV7-9; J gene: TRBJ2-7; D gene: .; CDR3 protein: CASSFELYEQYF
V gene: TRBV6-6; J gene: TRBJ2-7; D gene: .; CDR3 protein: CASRWTGSSYEQYF
V gene: TRBV27; J gene: TRBJ2-3; D gene: TRBD2; CDR3 protein: CASFPSGTSTDTQYF
V gene: TRBV28; J gene: TRBJ1-2; D gene: .; CDR3 protein: CASSSVGYTF
V gene: TRBV11-2; J gene: TRBJ2-2; D gene: .; CDR3 protein: CASSLDRGTGELFF
V gene: TRBV27; J gene: TRBJ2-4; D gene: TRBD1; CDR3 protein: CASSHRTGENIQYF
V gene: TRBV7-9; J gene: TRBJ2-1; D gene: TRBD1; CDR3 protein: CASSLQHAGTETYNEQFF
V gene: TRBV4-1; J gene: TRBJ2-7; D gene: .; CDR3 protein: CASSQEDGDRSSNSYEQYF
V gene: TRBV6-8; J gene: TRBJ1-5; D gene: TRBD1; CDR3 protein: CASSYTPGQKNQPQHF
V gene: TRBV5-4; J gene: TRBJ2-3; D gene: .; CDR3 protein: CASTRGEPSTDTQYF
V gene: TRBV2; J gene: TRBJ2-7; D gene: .; CDR3 protein: CASSERFSYGEQYF
V gene: TRBV4-1; J gene: .; D gene: TRBD1; CDR3 protein: CASSLIGTGNYEQYF
V gene: TRBV6-1; J gene: TRBJ2-7; D gene: TRBD2; CDR3 protein: CASSGGLAGRFSYEQYF
V gene: TRBV4-1; J gene: TRBJ1-5; D gene: .; CDR3 protein: CASSQPPGLISNQPQHF
V gene: TRBV27; J gene: TRBJ2-1; D gene: .; CDR3 protein: CASMAYNEQFF
V gene: TRBV28; J gene: TRBJ2-1; D gene: .; CDR3 protein: CASSGQTGDNEQFF
V gene: TRBV14; J gene: TRBJ2-4; D gene: .; CDR3 protein: CASSQDVEGDIQYF
V gene: TRBV28; J gene: TRBJ2-7; D gene: .; CDR3 protein: CASSFGTGTYEQYF
V gene: TRBV7-9; J gene: TRBJ2-1; D gene: TRBD2; CDR3 protein: CASSFGTSGSNEQFF
V gene: TRBV28; J gene: TRBJ1-1; D gene: .; CDR3 protein: CASSFRALNTEAFF
V gene: TRBV15; J gene: TRBJ2-2; D gene: .; CDR3 protein: CATSTGLAPGELFF
V gene: TRBV13; J gene: TRBJ1-1; D gene: .; CDR3 protein: CASSRALRRDTEAFF
V gene: TRBV5-6; J gene: TRBJ2-7; D gene: .; CDR3 protein: CASSLRSDGIYEQYF
V gene: TRBV7-6; J gene: TRBJ2-7; D gene: .; CDR3 protein: CASSSMGGPEQYF
V gene: TRBV27; J gene: TRBJ1-5; D gene: TRBD1; CDR3 protein: CASSFSRGANQPQHF
V gene: TRBV13; J gene: TRBJ2-1; D gene: .; CDR3 protein: CASSLKRIQVNEQFF
V gene: TRBV6-5; J gene: TRBJ1-1; D gene: .; CDR3 protein: CASGFISTAEAFF
V gene: TRBV19; J gene: TRBJ1-4; D gene: .; CDR3 protein: CAIPGQTPLNEKLFF
V gene: TRBV18; J gene: TRBJ1-1; D gene: TRBD1; CDR3 protein: CASSKEGANTEAFF
V gene: TRBV28; J gene: TRBJ2-7; D gene: .; CDR3 protein: CASSLQPGPALGEQYF
V gene: TRBV19; J gene: TRBJ1-1; D gene: .; CDR3 protein: CASSISNRGTEAFF
V gene: TRBV6-4; J gene: TRBJ2-7; D gene: TRBD1; CDR3 protein: CASSEGTGVYEQYF
V gene: TRBV19; J gene: TRBJ1-1; D gene: .; CDR3 protein: CASSRGTYVNTEAFF
V gene: TRBV6-1; J gene: TRBJ2-2; D gene: TRBD2; CDR3 protein: CASSQAGLAGGQVTGELFF
V gene: TRBV7-2; J gene: TRBJ2-7; D gene: .; CDR3 protein: CASSPTTSSYEQYF
V gene: TRBV6-1; J gene: TRBJ1-6; D gene: .; CDR3 protein: CASTSAAPLHF
V gene: TRBV28; J gene: TRBJ2-7; D gene: TRBD1; CDR3 protein: CASSLPPRQGSYEQYF
V gene: TRBV28; J gene: TRBJ2-5; D gene: .; CDR3 protein: CASSLVGAQETQYF
V gene: TRBV5-6; J gene: TRBJ2-7; D gene: .; CDR3 protein: CASSFGGSYEQYF
V gene: TRBV25-1; J gene: TRBJ1-4; D gene: .; CDR3 protein: CAAQDEKLFF